This T cell receptor beta chain was identified during a study of cytomegalovirus exposure and HLA in healthy donors. This cohort consisted of healthy bone marrow donors. General study points: The study carried out a later analysis of TCR beta sequences. It associated some 17,000 of them with specific HLA alleles at a false discovery rate of 0.05. Indistinguishability led to the exclusion of some V segments, TRBV6-2 and TRBV6-3 included. The listing of approximately 160 TCR beta chains classed them as cytomegalovirus-associated.

Use of 60 Vbeta and 13 Jbeta primers characterized the PCR. The assay was immunoSEQ multiplex PCR, and TCRdb's table has in-frame clones only and misses some. The table lists about 150,000 clones, around 84% of them singletons. The CDR3 has 17 residues. V was shortened by 5 bases and J by 1 base, with 19 bases between the two germline ends. Germline lookup yields CDR1 SGHVS and CDR2 FQNEAQ. As for this clone: The antigen is unknown.

The chain joins TRBV7-8 to TRBJ2-3, with D unresolved. The specimen was PBMCs. This clonotype originated in a boy younger than 10 in good health and CMV-seronegative. DNA of the CDR3: TGTGCCAGCAGCCTGGCTCCTCCTCGATTTGGCACAGATACGCAGTATTTT. Protein product: CASSLAPPRFGTDTQYF.